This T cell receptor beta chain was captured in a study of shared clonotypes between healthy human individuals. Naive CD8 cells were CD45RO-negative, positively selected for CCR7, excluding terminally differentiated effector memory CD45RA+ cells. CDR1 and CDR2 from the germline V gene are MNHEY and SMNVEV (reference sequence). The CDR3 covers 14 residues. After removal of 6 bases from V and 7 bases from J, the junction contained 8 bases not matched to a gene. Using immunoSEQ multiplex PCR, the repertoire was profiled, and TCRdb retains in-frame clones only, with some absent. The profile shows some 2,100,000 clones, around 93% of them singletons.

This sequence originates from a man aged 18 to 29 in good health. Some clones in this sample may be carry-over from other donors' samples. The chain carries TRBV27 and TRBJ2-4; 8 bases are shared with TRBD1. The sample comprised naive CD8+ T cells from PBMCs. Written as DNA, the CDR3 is TGTGCCAGCAGAGCCGGGACAGGCTGGAACATTCAGTACTTC. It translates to CASRAGTGWNIQYF.